This TCR beta chain was documented in a study of blood T cell repertoires in COVID-19. Study overall: PBMCs, B-cell-depleted T cells, or T cells were the source of the cDNA or gDNA that made up the material.

Only in-frame clones appear in the TCRdb table, and some are missing; sequencing was by immunoSEQ multiplex PCR. This sample carries 55,000 to 65,000 clones, under 95% of them seen once, and the ten largest clones take around 1.5%. The V end lost 5 bases, the J end lost 0 bases, and 11 bases lay between the germline ends. The CDR3 contains 15 residues. The germline V gene has CDR1 ENHRY and CDR2 SYGVKD. The sequencing sample was made of peripheral blood. The chain is built from TRBV10-3 and TRBJ1-3; D is uncertain. This receptor was identified in a human donor in a cohort sampled during active COVID-19. DNA of the CDR3: TGTGCCATCAGTATAAACCTAATCTCTGGAAACACCATATATTTT. Amino acids: CAISINLISGNTIYF.